Sequencing of this TCR beta chain was carried out in a study of PD-L1 blockade in urothelial cancer. Findings and caveats of the study: Expansion of tumor-associated blood clones at 3 weeks was greater in durable-benefit patients.

This CDR3 region has 14 residues. The V gene's germline CDR1 is MDHEN and CDR2 SYDVKM. V lost 6 bases and J lost 2, with 12 bases in between. The assay was immunoSEQ multiplex PCR, and TCRdb's table has in-frame clones only and misses some. This table holds about 88,000 clones, more than 85% found once. Patients presented with locally advanced or metastatic urothelial carcinoma. Notes on this clone: Its antigen is undetermined.

The J gene is TRBJ2-3, the V gene TRBV28; D may be TRBD2 (5 bases). This material consisted of PBMCs, taken around atezolizumab (anti-PD-L1) treatment. This TCR derives from a man aged 55 to 70 with urothelial cancer. In DNA form, the CDR3 reads TGTGCCAGCAGACAGAGCGGAAACACAGATACGCAGTATTTT. This gives the protein CASRQSGNTDTQYF.